The 11 T cell receptor beta chains below were found in one sample sequenced in a study of naive and memory T cell subsets. An equimolar mix of two oligonucleotides served as the beta constant-region primer for TRBC1 and TRBC2. One entry per CDR3 protein results from TCRdb running MiXCR on the UMI-ligation and nested PCR reads. Found here are some 150,000 distinct CDR3 sequences, 17% of them singletons; the top ten hold roughly 0.14%. Sequenced input: naive CD4+ T cells from blood. These receptors all come from a human donor in good health.

CDR3 in amino acids: CASSLTVSGTGYTGELFF. The DNA for the CDR3 is TGTGCCAGCAGCTTAACGGTTTCCGGGACAGGATACACCGGGGAGCTGTTTTTT. This chain joins TRBV7-6 and TRBJ2-2, with 8 bases that match TRBD1. The ends lost 2 bases at V and 3 bases at J; junction bases unmatched: 11. Germline values: CDR1 SGHVS, CDR2 FNYEAQ. The CDR3 sequence is 18 residues long.

The CDR3 sequence is CASSLVREDTQYF. The CDR3 DNA reads TGTGCCAGCAGCTTAGTGCGGGAAGATACGCAGTATTTT. The chain combines TRBV7-2 with TRBJ2-3, with D tentatively TRBD2 (6 bases). V was cut by 1 base and J by 5 bases, with 7 bases left in between. Germline V gene lookup returns CDR1 SGHTA and CDR2 FQGNSA. This CDR3 has 13 residues.

This clonotype was found a few times. The CDR3 reads CSARQREKLFF. In DNA form, the CDR3 reads TGCAGTGCTAGACAGAGGGAAAAACTGTTTTTT. The chain uses TRBV20-1 and TRBJ1-4; no reliable D call. CDR3 size: 11 residues. The germline V and J ends were trimmed by 2 bases and 8 bases, with 6 bases remaining between them. Germline V lookup: CDR1 DFQATT, CDR2 SNEGSKA (reference sequence).

This clonotype showed up just once. The chain uses TRBV2 and TRBJ2-5; TRBD1 or TRBD2 may be the D gene (5 bases each). This CDR3 has 14 amino acids. CDR1 SNHLY and CDR2 FYNNEI come from the germline V gene. V lost 7 bases, J lost 5 bases, and 17 bases lay in between. The CDR3 loop is CASKGRGVVETQYF. CDR3 coding DNA: TGTGCCAGCAAGGGACGAGGAGTGGTGGAGACCCAGTACTTC.

V and J are TRBV18 and TRBJ1-5; maybe TRBD1 (6 bases). The germline gives CDR1 KGHSH, CDR2 LQKENI. The length of the CDR3 is 14 residues. Between the trimmed V and J ends, which lost 6 bases and 3 bases, there was a span of 12 bases. CDR3 loop: CASSPDSFNQPQHF. The CDR3 coding sequence is TGTGCCAGCTCGCCGGACAGCTTCAATCAGCCCCAGCATTTT.

This clonotype was detected a few times. V gene TRBV12-5 combines with J gene TRBJ2-1; 14 nucleotides line up with TRBD2. The CDR3 sequence is 15 residues long. CDR1 and CDR2 (germline): LGHNT, FRNRAP. After removal of 4 bases from V and 11 bases from J, the junction contained 7 bases not matched to a gene. The CDR3 DNA reads TGTGCTAGTGGTTCGACTAGCGGGAGGGCCTCACAGCAGTTCTTC. This translates into CASGSTSGRASQQFF.

This clonotype appeared many times. J is TRBJ2-1 and V is TRBV6-1; maybe TRBD1 (6 bases). V was pared by 5 bases and J by 4 bases, with 12 bases between. The CDR3 covers 14 residues. Germline CDR1 is MNHNS and CDR2 is SASEGT. The CDR3, as DNA: TGTGCCAGCAGTACCCTAGGGGGATACAATGAGCAGTTCTTC. Encoded protein: CASSTLGGYNEQFF.

The chain carries TRBV7-2 and TRBJ2-7, with 7 bases aligning to TRBD2. With 1 base clipped from V and 2 bases from J, the junction kept 5 bases outside the gene matches. The CDR3 spans 15 residues. CDR1 SGHTA and CDR2 FQGNSA come from the germline V gene. The CDR3 DNA reads TGTGCCAGCAGCTTAGTCAGGCTAGCGGCCTACGAGCAGTACTTC. Translating gives CASSLVRLAAYEQYF.

This clonotype has a handful of counts. This sequence joins TRBV27 and TRBJ2-3; TRBD2 matches at 8 bases. Trimming cost V 3 bases and J 6 bases; bases outside gene matches: 11. Germline V gene data show CDR1 as MNHEY and CDR2 as SMNVEV (reference sequence). The CDR3 is 16 amino acids. CDR3 amino acids: CASSFWSGGPSDTQYF. The CDR3 coding sequence is TGTGCCAGCAGTTTCTGGTCGGGAGGGCCATCGGATACGCAGTATTTT.

This clonotype appeared a few times. This rearrangement joins TRBV20-1 to TRBJ2-5; the match to TRBD2 covers 14 bases. The CDR3 spans 16 residues. The J segment lost 5 bases and the V segment lost 6 bases, leaving 11 bases of the junction unmatched. Looked up from germline, CDR1 is DFQATT and CDR2 is SNEGSKA (reference sequence). In DNA, the CDR3 is TGCAGTGCCCCAGGGACTAGCGGGAGTTTGGTGGAGACCCAGTACTTC. This translates into CSAPGTSGSLVETQYF.

The chain combines TRBV12-3 or TRBV12-4 with TRBJ1-3; D gene unclear. V lost 7 bases to trimming and J lost 0 bases, with 10 bases between them. The CDR3 sequence is 14 residues long. CDR3 residues: CASIMGDSGNTIYF. In DNA form, the CDR3 reads TGTGCCAGCATCATGGGTGACTCTGGAAACACCATATATTTT.